This is a list of T cell receptor beta chains from one sample in a study of OX40 agonist ivuxolimab in advanced cancers. Method: immunoSEQ multiplex PCR; TCRdb's copy keeps in-frame clones and lacks some. The table records 35,000 to 45,000 clones, about 86% of them present only once. Sequenced material: CD4+ or CD8+ T cells sorted from blood, taken in a trial of the OX40 agonist ivuxolimab. These receptors were obtained from an adult with an advanced solid tumor such as melanoma, head and neck, liver or kidney cancer. Both conserved end residues are part of each CDR3. The D gene is left open where the match is weak. Clone size is given for some rows only: seen once, a few or many times, or a class if the clone is expanded.

size | J | D | V | DNA | CDR3
- | TRBJ1-4 | - | TRBV9 | TGTGCCAGCAGCGTAGGGGGACTAGTGATCGAAAAACTGTTTTTT | CASSVGGLVIEKLFF
- | TRBJ1-1 | - | TRBV11-2 | TGTGCCAGCAGCTTATATCCCCCGGGGGCTGAAGCTTTCTTT | CASSLYPPGAEAFF
- | TRBJ1-1 | - | TRBV7-9 | TGTGCCAGCACCCTAACAGGGTCGACTGAAGCTTTCTTT | CASTLTGSTEAFF
- | TRBJ2-1 | - | TRBV6-6 | TGTGCCAGCACCTTACTCGGGGGTAGCAATGAGCAGTTCTTC | CASTLLGGSNEQFF
- | TRBJ2-1 | - | TRBV19 | TGTGCCAGTAGTATAACCGGGGCGGCCAATGAGCAGTTCTTC | CASSITGAANEQFF
- | TRBJ1-1 | - | TRBV7-3 | TGTGCCAGCACCTCTGGCGGGGACGCTGAAGCTTTCTTT | CASTSGGDAEAFF
- | TRBJ1-2 | TRBD1 | TRBV28 | TGTGCCAGCAGTTTAATCCTCGGGCGGACAGGCGATGGCTACACCTTC | CASSLILGRTGDGYTF
- | TRBJ2-4 | - | TRBV7-6 | TGTGCCAGCAGCTCCGGCAGGGGTTCAGCCAAAAACATTCAGTACTTC | CASSSGRGSAKNIQYF
- | TRBJ2-7 | TRBD1 | TRBV7-2 | TGTGCCAGCAGCTTATACCGCACAGGGGGCTACGAGCAGTACTTC | CASSLYRTGGYEQYF
- | TRBJ1-4 | - | TRBV2 | TGTGCCAGCAGCTCAACACTGATCCCGTCTAATGAAAAACTGTTTTTT | CASSSTLIPSNEKLFF
- | TRBJ2-5 | - | TRBV7-3 | TGTGCCAGCAGCACCCCCGGGGATCCACAAGAGACCCAGTACTTC | CASSTPGDPQETQYF
- | TRBJ2-5 | - | TRBV6-6 | TGTGCCAGCAGTTACTCGCGGAGGGCCGAAGAGACCCAGTACTTC | CASSYSRRAEETQYF
- | TRBJ2-3 | TRBD1 | TRBV5-6 | TGTGCCAGCAACACAGGGGGGGATACGCAGTATTTT | CASNTGGDTQYF
few | TRBJ2-3 | - | TRBV6-5 | TGTGCCAGCAGTTACTCTCGGTACAGGTCAGATACGCAGTATTTT | CASSYSRYRSDTQYF
- | TRBJ1-1 | TRBD1 | TRBV5-1 | TGCGCCAGCAGCGACTCGACAGGGGGCCTCAACACTGAAGCTTTCTTT | CASSDSTGGLNTEAFF
few | TRBJ1-3 | - | TRBV2 | TGTGCCAGCAGTGATAGGGTGACCGGAAACACCATATATTTT | CASSDRVTGNTIYF
once | TRBJ2-1 | TRBD1 | TRBV7-9 | TGTGCCAGCAGCTTGCTGACAGGGGGCAGGAATGAGCAGTTCTTC | CASSLLTGGRNEQFF
- | TRBJ2-4 | - | TRBV5-5 | TGCGCCAGCAGCCCTTCCTCGGCCAGAAACGACATTCAGTACTTC | CASSPSSARNDIQYF
- | TRBJ2-7 | - | TRBV7-3 | TGTGCCAGCAGCCCCAGCAGCACCTACGAGCAGTACTTC | CASSPSSTYEQYF
- | TRBJ1-1 | - | TRBV11-3 | TGTGCCAGCAGCTTAGATCGGTGGGCTACGAACACTGAAGCTTTCTTT | CASSLDRWATNTEAFF
- | TRBJ2-2 | - | TRBV4-1 | TGCGCCAGCAGCCCATACGGAGGGGAGCTGTTTTTT | CASSPYGGELFF
- | TRBJ2-5 | - | TRBV25-1 | TGTGCCAGCAGTCTGGGCCTCACTCGGCCCCAGTACTTC | CASSLGLTRPQYF
- | TRBJ1-3 | - | TRBV4-2 | TGTGCCAGCAGCCTTACGGGCTCTGGAAACACCATATATTTT | CASSLTGSGNTIYF
- | TRBJ1-5 | - | TRBV7-9 | TGTGCCAGCAGCCCGGACTATAATCAGCCCCAGCATTTT | CASSPDYNQPQHF
- | TRBJ1-6 | - | TRBV14 | TGTGCCAGCAGCCAAGATATAACAGGGCCTAATTCACCCCTCCACTTT | CASSQDITGPNSPLHF
few | TRBJ2-1 | TRBD1 | TRBV13 | TGTGCCAGCAGCTTCCGGGACAGGGGGTTCGATGAGCAGTTCTTC | CASSFRDRGFDEQFF
- | TRBJ2-2 | TRBD2 | TRBV4-2 | TGTGCCAGCAGCCAAGGTGTAGGTAGCGGGGGGGCCCACGGGGAGCTGTTTTTT | CASSQGVGSGGAHGELFF
- | TRBJ2-2 | - | TRBV6-4 | TGTGCCAGCAGAGTGCAGGGCTCTACCGGGGAGCTGTTTTTT | CASRVQGSTGELFF
- | TRBJ1-2 | - | TRBV4-2 | TGTGCCAGCAGCCAAGATCCGGTCAGCAACTATGGCTACACCTTC | CASSQDPVSNYGYTF
- | TRBJ2-7 | - | TRBV2 | TGTGCCAGCAGCGATTGGAGAGTTCAGAGAGTATCCTACGAGCAGTACTTC | CASSDWRVQRVSYEQYF
- | TRBJ2-3 | TRBD2 | TRBV28 | TGTGCCACGGGGGGGAACACAGATACGCAGTATTTT | CATGGNTDTQYF
- | TRBJ2-7 | TRBD1 | TRBV7-3 | TGTGCCAGCAGCTTAAAACAGGGGAAGGAGCAGTACTTC | CASSLKQGKEQYF
- | TRBJ1-2 | - | TRBV15 | TGTGCCACCAGCCGATCTCCCCGGGCCAGGGCTGTCGACTATGGCTACACCTTC | CATSRSPRARAVDYGYTF
- | TRBJ2-1 | - | TRBV7-3 | TGTGCCAGCAGCCCACGCGCGGGGGCGAATGAGCAGTTCTTC | CASSPRAGANEQFF
- | TRBJ2-2 | TRBD2 | TRBV19 | TGTGCCAGTATGGGGGGGTCCGGGGAGCTGTTTTTT | CASMGGSGELFF
- | TRBJ2-5 | TRBD1 | TRBV27 | TGTGCCAGCAGTTTAGGGACAGGGGCACTGAAGGGAGAGACCCAGTACTTC | CASSLGTGALKGETQYF
- | TRBJ2-5 | TRBD1 | TRBV6-5 | TGTGCCAGCAGTTACCCTCGAGGGGGCCTCCAAGAGACCCAGTACTTC | CASSYPRGGLQETQYF
once | TRBJ2-5 | - | TRBV5-6 | TGTGCCAGCAGCCACACCGTGCTCCAAGAGACCCAGTACTTC | CASSHTVLQETQYF
- | TRBJ2-3 | TRBD2 | TRBV28 | TGTGCCAGCAGTTCCAGCGGGGGAACAGATACGCAGTATTTT | CASSSSGGTDTQYF
- | TRBJ2-1 | - | TRBV6-6 | TGTGCCTGTTCGGGACCCCCTCTTGAGCAGTTCTTC | CACSGPPLEQFF
- | TRBJ1-2 | - | TRBV25-1 | TGTGCCATAGCGACGGGGGGCTCTGGCTACACCTTC | CAIATGGSGYTF
- | TRBJ1-6 | - | TRBV21-1 | TGTGCCAGCCGACAAAAACTACAGGGGCTCACCCTCCACTTT | CASRQKLQGLTLHF
- | TRBJ1-1 | TRBD1 | TRBV11-2 | TGTGCCAGCAGCTGGGCAGGGGGCGGGACTGAAGCTTTCTTT | CASSWAGGGTEAFF
- | TRBJ1-1 | - | TRBV5-4 | TGTGCCAGCAGCTTTAAAGAGTTGAACACTGAAGCTTTCTTT | CASSFKELNTEAFF
- | TRBJ1-1 | - | TRBV27 | TGTGCCAGCAGTTTATTGGAAGGGACTGAAGCTTTCTTT | CASSLLEGTEAFF
- | TRBJ2-6 | - | TRBV30 | TGTGCCTGGAGTGTACGAGTCTCTGGGGCCAACGTCCTGACTTTC | CAWSVRVSGANVLTF
- | TRBJ2-5 | TRBD1 | TRBV11-1 | TGTGCCAGCAGCTTAGTGGGACAGGGGGCGCGAGAGACCCAGTACTTC | CASSLVGQGARETQYF
- | TRBJ2-5 | TRBD2 | TRBV5-4 | TGTGCCAGCACCTCCCCCGGGACTACAAAAGAGACCCAGTACTTC | CASTSPGTTKETQYF
- | TRBJ2-3 | - | TRBV7-9 | TGTGCCAGCAGCTCCCGGGACAGCACAGATACGCAGTATTTT | CASSSRDSTDTQYF
once | TRBJ1-2 | - | TRBV6-6 | TGTGCCAGCAGTGAGGGGGTTAACTATGGCTACACCTTC | CASSEGVNYGYTF
- | TRBJ1-2 | TRBD1 | TRBV6-5 | TGTGCCAGCAGTCTACAGGGGGGCAATGGCTACACCTTC | CASSLQGGNGYTF
- | TRBJ1-4 | - | TRBV7-9 | TGTGCCAGCAGCTTAAATCCAATGAGGCTGTTTTTT | CASSLNPMRLFF
- | TRBJ1-2 | TRBD1 | TRBV11-2 | TGTGCCAGCAGCTTAGGGCCAGGGGGCTGGTATGGCTACACCTTC | CASSLGPGGWYGYTF
- | TRBJ1-1 | - | TRBV29-1 | TGCAGCGTTGAAGATGACCCCCGGGGGGCAATTATATACACTGAAGCTTTCTTT | CSVEDDPRGAIIYTEAFF
- | TRBJ1-2 | - | TRBV28 | TGTGCCAGCACCCGGGGGGGGCGAGACTATGGCTACACCTTC | CASTRGGRDYGYTF
- | TRBJ2-2 | - | TRBV11-3 | TGTGCCACCGAGGGGGACACCGGGGAGCTGTTTTTT | CATEGDTGELFF
once | TRBJ1-5 | - | TRBV6-1 | TGTGCCAGCAGTGAAGAGAAGGGTTGGCCCCAGCATTTT | CASSEEKGWPQHF
- | TRBJ2-7 | - | TRBV4-3 | TGCGCCAGCAGCCAAGAACCAGGGGGGTACGAGCAGTACTTC | CASSQEPGGYEQYF
- | TRBJ2-7 | TRBD1 | TRBV5-8 | TGTGCCAGCAGCCCACCCGACAGGGGGAGGTACGAGCAGTACTTC | CASSPPDRGRYEQYF
- | TRBJ2-7 | TRBD2 | TRBV5-1 | TGCGCCAGCAGCTTGGGCGGGGGGGTTTACGAGCAGTACTTC | CASSLGGGVYEQYF